The 11 T cell receptor beta chains presented below share a single source sample, sequenced in a study of regulatory T cells in long-lasting Graves disease. Sample time point: newly diagnosed GD, antithyroid drugs for less than 3 months. Generation of the TCR library employed RNA extracted from PBMCs. Both iRepertoire HTBI primers and Arm-PCR of CDR3 regions were used to build the TCR beta libraries. TCRdb independently ran MiXCR on the multiplex PCR reads; one entry per CDR3 protein. The sample includes about 620,000 distinct CDR3 sequences, approximately 15% seen only once; the top ten take about 20%. The same data also contributed to another study, on T cells in Graves' hyperthyroidism and ophthalmopathy.

Sequencing was performed on peripheral blood mononuclear cells (PBMCs), taken at new diagnosis, from a patient treated with antithyroid drugs. Every receptor here comes from a woman younger than 45 with Graves disease.

This clonotype was counted at least ten times. The CDR3 here is CASSLSGVIEQYF. In DNA, the CDR3 is TGTGCCAGCAGCTTATCGGGAGTAATCGAGCAGTACTTC. This chain links TRBV7-2 with TRBJ2-7, with D possibly TRBD2 on 6 matching bases. The germline gives CDR1 SGHTA, CDR2 FQGNSA. The CDR3 has 13 residues. V dropped 2 bases and J dropped 6 bases, with 11 bases sitting between them.

This clonotype was detected many times. The genes are TRBV25-1 and TRBJ2-7, with D uncertain. Trimming left V 2 bases short and J 3 bases short, with 8 bases between. Germline lookup yields CDR1 MGHDK and CDR2 SYGVNS. CDR3 length: 13 amino acids. Here the CDR3 reads CASSEMGYYEQYF. CDR3 sequence (DNA): TGTGCCAGCAGTGAAATGGGGTACTACGAGCAGTACTTC.

The chain carries TRBV5-1 and TRBJ2-5; unclear D gene. Germline V gives CDR1 SGHRS, CDR2 YFSETQ. This CDR3 has 11 amino acids. The V gene lost 0 bases and the J gene lost 7 bases, with 4 bases spanning the gap. The CDR3 here is CASSLEWTQYF. The DNA for the CDR3 is TGCGCCAGCAGCTTGGAGTGGACCCAGTACTTC.

In its sample, this clonotype was seen many times. This chain links TRBV6-1 with TRBJ2-7; tentative D call: TRBD2 (7 bases). V was shortened by 6 bases and J by 2 bases, with 17 bases between the two germline ends. The CDR3 consists of 15 residues. The germline CDR1 and CDR2 sequences are MNHNS and SASEGT. The CDR3 DNA follows: TGTGCCAGCAGCGTCGCGGGGGCCCAGACCTACGAGCAGTACTTC. Its protein product is CASSVAGAQTYEQYF.

This clonotype occurred many times. This chain joins TRBV7-8 and TRBJ1-3; 7 bases are shared with TRBD1. The CDR3 sequence is 14 residues long. Trimming cost V 5 bases and J 4 bases; bases outside gene matches: 5. CDR1 and CDR2 from the germline V gene are SGHVS and FQNEAQ. This chain's CDR3 is CASSQQGWGNTIYF. CDR3 coding DNA: TGTGCCAGCAGCCAACAGGGGTGGGGAAACACCATATATTTT.

This clonotype has just a few counts. The V gene is TRBV11-2, the J gene TRBJ2-3; D is unresolved. The CDR3 has 12 residues. V lost 6 bases and J lost 6, with 10 bases in between. Germline-derived CDR1 and CDR2 are SGHAT and FQNNGV. The CDR3: CASSWQGDTQYF. CDR3 DNA: TGTGCCAGCAGTTGGCAAGGGGATACGCAGTATTTT. Filled out from reference TRBV11-2 and TRBJ2-3, the complete variable domain reads EAGVAQSPRYKIIEKRQSVAFWCNPISGHATLYWYQQILGQGPKLLIQFQNNGVVDDSQLPKDRFSAERLKGVDSTLKIQPAKLEDSAVYLCASSWQGDTQYFGPGTRLTVL.

At least ten counts were recorded for this clonotype. The chain employs TRBV5-1 and TRBJ2-3, with D possibly being TRBD1 or TRBD2 (5 bases each). The germline V gene has CDR1 SGHRS and CDR2 YFSETQ. V was cut by 4 bases and J by 4 bases, with 19 bases left in between. This CDR3 is built from 16 residues. CDR3 residues: CASSPESWGSPDTQYF. CDR3 DNA sequence: TGCGCCAGCAGCCCAGAATCGTGGGGGAGTCCAGATACGCAGTATTTT. Combining the CDR3 with reference TRBV5-1 and TRBJ2-3 gives the whole variable domain KAGVTQTPRYLIKTRGQQVTLSCSPISGHRSVSWYQQTPGQGLQFLFEYFSETQRNKGNFPGRFSGRQFSNSRSEMNVSTLELGDSALYLCASSPESWGSPDTQYFGPGTRLTVL.

V gene TRBV28 combines with J gene TRBJ2-7; D unresolved. The CDR3 extends over 15 amino acids. Between the trimmed V and J ends, which lost 6 bases and 3 bases, there was a span of 18 bases. CDR1 and CDR2 (germline): MDHEN, SYDVKM. The CDR3 sequence: CASSPSDGLFYEQYF. In nucleotides, the CDR3 is TGTGCCAGCAGCCCAAGCGACGGATTATTCTACGAGCAGTACTTC.

The rearrangement uses TRBV5-1 and TRBJ2-3; TRBD2 matches at 14 bases. CDR1 and CDR2 (germline): SGHRS, YFSETQ. With V trimmed by 0 bases and J by 5 bases, 11 bases remained unmatched. The CDR3 totals 19 residues. The CDR3 loop reads CASSLGLTGTSGSGDTQYF. CDR3 sequence (DNA): TGCGCCAGCAGCTTGGGCCTAACCGGGACTAGCGGGAGTGGAGATACGCAGTATTTT.

This clonotype was observed a handful of times. The chain employs TRBV5-4 and TRBJ2-7, with D uncertain. The CDR3 is 14 amino acids. Trimming shortened V by 0 bases and J by 5 bases, and 12 bases separated the two germline ends. Germline CDR1 and CDR2: SGHNT and YYREEE (reference sequence). CDR3 sequence: CASSLGQQLDEQYF. CDR3 nucleotides: TGTGCCAGCAGCTTGGGGCAGCAACTTGACGAGCAGTACTTC.

The chain couples TRBV5-1 to TRBJ2-7; TRBD1 agrees at 7 bases. V shed 0 bases, J shed 0 bases, and the junction held 3 bases outside the gene matches. CDR1 SGHRS and CDR2 YFSETQ come from the germline V gene. The CDR3 contains 15 residues. The CDR3 DNA reads as TGCGCCAGCAGCTTGGGACAGGGCAGCTCCTACGAGCAGTACTTC. This codes for CASSLGQGSSYEQYF. Using reference TRBV5-1 and TRBJ2-7 for the parts outside the CDR3, the full variable domain is KAGVTQTPRYLIKTRGQQVTLSCSPISGHRSVSWYQQTPGQGLQFLFEYFSETQRNKGNFPGRFSGRQFSNSRSEMNVSTLELGDSALYLCASSLGQGSSYEQYFGPGTRLTVT.